This T cell receptor (beta chain) is drawn from a study of T cell changes during pregnancy in multiple sclerosis. Sequencing was performed with immunoSEQ multiplex PCR; in TCRdb, only in-frame clones are kept and a portion is missing. The table includes under 50,000 clones, roughly 89% detected once. Trimming left V 0 bases short and J 1 base short, with 9 bases between. The length of the CDR3 is 15 residues. From germline, CDR1 is MNHNS and CDR2 SASEGT. The chain employs TRBV6-1 and TRBJ1-1, with D unclear. This material consisted of CD4+ T cells from peripheral blood mononuclear cells, taken before pregnancy. The receptor comes from a female donor with multiple sclerosis, enrolled in a pregnancy study. Here the CDR3 DNA reads TGTGCCAGCAGTGAAGCGGGCAACTGGAACACTGAAGCTTTCTTT. Amino acid sequence: CASSEAGNWNTEAFF.